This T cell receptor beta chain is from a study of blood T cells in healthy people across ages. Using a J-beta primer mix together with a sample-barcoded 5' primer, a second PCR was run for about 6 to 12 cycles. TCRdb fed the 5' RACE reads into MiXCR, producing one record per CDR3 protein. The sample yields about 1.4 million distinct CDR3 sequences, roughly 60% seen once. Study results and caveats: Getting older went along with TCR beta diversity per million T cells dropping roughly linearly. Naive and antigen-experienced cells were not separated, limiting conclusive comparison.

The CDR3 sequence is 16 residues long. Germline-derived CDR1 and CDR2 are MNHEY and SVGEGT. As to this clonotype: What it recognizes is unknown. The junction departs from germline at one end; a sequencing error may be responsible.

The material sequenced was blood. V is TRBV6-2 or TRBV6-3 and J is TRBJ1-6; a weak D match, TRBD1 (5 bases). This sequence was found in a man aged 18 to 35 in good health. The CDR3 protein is CASGNPGWAYNSPLHF. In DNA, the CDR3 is TGTGCCAGCGGCAATCCAGGGTGGGCCTATAATTCACCCCTCCACTTC.